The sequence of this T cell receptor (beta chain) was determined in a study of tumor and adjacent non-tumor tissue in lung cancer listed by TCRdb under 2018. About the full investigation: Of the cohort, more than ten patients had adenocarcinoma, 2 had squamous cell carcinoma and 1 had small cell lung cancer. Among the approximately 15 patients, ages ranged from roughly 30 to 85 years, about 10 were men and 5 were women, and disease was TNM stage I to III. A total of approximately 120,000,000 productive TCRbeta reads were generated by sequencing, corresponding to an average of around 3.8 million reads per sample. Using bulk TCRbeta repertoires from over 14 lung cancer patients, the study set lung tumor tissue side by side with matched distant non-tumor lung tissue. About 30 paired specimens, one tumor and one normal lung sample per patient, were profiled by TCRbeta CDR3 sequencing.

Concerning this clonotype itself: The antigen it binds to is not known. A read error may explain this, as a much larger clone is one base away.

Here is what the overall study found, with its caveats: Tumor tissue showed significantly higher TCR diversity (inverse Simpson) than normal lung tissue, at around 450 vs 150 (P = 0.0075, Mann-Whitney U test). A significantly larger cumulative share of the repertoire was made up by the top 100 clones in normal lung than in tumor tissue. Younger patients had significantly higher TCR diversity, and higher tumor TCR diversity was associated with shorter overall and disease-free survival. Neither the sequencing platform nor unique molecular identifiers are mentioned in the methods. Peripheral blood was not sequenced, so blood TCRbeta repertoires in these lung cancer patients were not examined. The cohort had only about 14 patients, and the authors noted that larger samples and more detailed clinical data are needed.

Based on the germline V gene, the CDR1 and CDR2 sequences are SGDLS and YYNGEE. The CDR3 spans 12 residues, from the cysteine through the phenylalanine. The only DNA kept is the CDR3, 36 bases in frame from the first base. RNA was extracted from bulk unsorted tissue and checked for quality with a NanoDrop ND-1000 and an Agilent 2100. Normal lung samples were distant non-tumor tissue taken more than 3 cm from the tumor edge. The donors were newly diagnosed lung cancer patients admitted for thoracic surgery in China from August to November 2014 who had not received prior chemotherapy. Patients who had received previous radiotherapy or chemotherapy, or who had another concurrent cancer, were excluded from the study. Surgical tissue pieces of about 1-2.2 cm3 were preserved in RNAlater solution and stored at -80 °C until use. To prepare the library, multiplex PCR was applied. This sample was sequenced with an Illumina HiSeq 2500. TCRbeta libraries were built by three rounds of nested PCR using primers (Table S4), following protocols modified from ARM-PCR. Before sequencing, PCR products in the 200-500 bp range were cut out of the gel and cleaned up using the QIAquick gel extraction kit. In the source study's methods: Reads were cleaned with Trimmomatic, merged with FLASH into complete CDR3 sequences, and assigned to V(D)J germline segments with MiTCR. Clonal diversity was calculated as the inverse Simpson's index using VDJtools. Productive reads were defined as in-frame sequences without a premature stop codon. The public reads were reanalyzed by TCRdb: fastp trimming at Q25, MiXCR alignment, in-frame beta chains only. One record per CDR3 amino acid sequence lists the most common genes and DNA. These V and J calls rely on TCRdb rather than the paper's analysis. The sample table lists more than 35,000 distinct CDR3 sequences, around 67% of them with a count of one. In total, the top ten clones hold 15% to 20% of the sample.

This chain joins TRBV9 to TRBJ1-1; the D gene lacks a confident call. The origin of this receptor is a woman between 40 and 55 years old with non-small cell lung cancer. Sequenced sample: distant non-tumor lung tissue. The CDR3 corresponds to CARSVGNTEAFF. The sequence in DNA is TGTGCCAGGAGCGTCGGGAACACTGAAGCTTTCTTT. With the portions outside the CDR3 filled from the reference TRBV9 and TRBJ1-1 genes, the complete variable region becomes DSGVTQTPKHLITATGQRVTLRCSPRSGDLSVYWYQQSLDQGLQFLIQYYNGEERAKGNILERFSAQQFPDLHSELNLSSLELGDSALYFCARSVGNTEAFFGQGTRLTVV.